This TCR beta chain came from a study of CD8 T cells in ankylosing spondylitis. For TCR beta, libraries came from quantitative 5'-RACE with molecular barcodes. From the 5' RACE reads, TCRdb called clonotypes with MiXCR, one entry per CDR3 protein. The data contain 300,000 to 400,000 distinct CDR3 sequences, approximately 20% of them seen just once; the ten biggest clones take up approximately 15%. The CDR3 has 12 amino acids. Germline lookup yields CDR1 SGHVS and CDR2 FQNEAQ. Trimming shortened V by 10 bases and J by 5 bases, and 13 bases separated the two germline ends. This clonotype was seen only a few times. Its antigen remains unidentified. Study findings and constraints: A motif in TCR beta, a set of eight highly homologous variants, appeared characteristic of ankylosing spondylitis blood. Previous work reported some of these motif variants in the synovial fluid and blood of reactive arthritis. The authors reported significant enrichment of disease-linked clones in matched ankylosing spondylitis synovial fluid.

The chain uses TRBV7-8 and TRBJ2-3; D possibly matches TRBD1 or TRBD2 (5 bases each). The receptor's source is a male donor with ankylosing spondylitis. What was sequenced was blood, either unsorted or a sorted T cell fraction (not recorded which). The CDR3 DNA is TGTGCCACGGGGCAGGGCGTAGATACGCAGTATTTT. Its protein is CATGQGVDTQYF.